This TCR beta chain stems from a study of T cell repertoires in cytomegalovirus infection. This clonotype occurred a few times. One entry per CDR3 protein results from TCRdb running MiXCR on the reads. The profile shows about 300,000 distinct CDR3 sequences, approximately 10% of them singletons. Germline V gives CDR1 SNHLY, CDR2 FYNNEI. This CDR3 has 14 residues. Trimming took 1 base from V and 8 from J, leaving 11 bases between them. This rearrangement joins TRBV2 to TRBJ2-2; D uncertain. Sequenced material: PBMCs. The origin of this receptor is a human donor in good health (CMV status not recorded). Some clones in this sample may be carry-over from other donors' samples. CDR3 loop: CASSEDSNRGELFF. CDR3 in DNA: TGTGCCAGCAGTGAAGATTCGAACCGGGGGGAGCTGTTTTTT.